Presented here are 16 T cell receptor beta chains from one specimen sequenced in a study of Ad26.COV2.S vaccination and SARS-CoV-2 variants. Assay used: immunoSEQ multiplex PCR; TCRdb lists only in-frame clones, some missing. This sample yields under 250,000 clones, of which around 85% are seen a single time; roughly 3% belongs to the top ten. Sample treatment: around 19 received Ad26.COV2.S at low or high dose, single or two shots; 5 received placebo; per-sample allocation not given. Following the first vaccine or placebo injection, samples were taken on day 63. The sequences come from peripheral blood, collected in a trial of Ad26.COV2.S vaccine versus placebo. The receptors here all came from a person between 18 and 60 years old who received the Ad26.COV2.S COVID-19 vaccine or a placebo.

This clone is a singleton in its sample. The chain links TRBV11-2 to TRBJ2-2; D might be TRBD2 (7 bases). V lost 0 bases and J lost 3, with 17 bases in between. Germline assignment: CDR1 SGHAT and CDR2 FQNNGV. This CDR3 is 18 amino acids long. The CDR3 nucleotides are TGTGCCAGCAGCTTAGAGGGGCGGGGGCTAGCCGACACCGGGGAGCTGTTTTTT. Its protein is CASSLEGRGLADTGELFF.

This sequence joins TRBV7-9 and TRBJ2-7; TRBD2 is a possible D gene (5 bases). CDR1 is SEHNR, CDR2 FQNEAQ, per germline (reference sequence). The CDR3 extends over 15 amino acids. V lost 4 bases and J 0 bases, leaving 13 bases between the germline ends. The CDR3 protein is CASSYGNTYSYEQYF. The CDR3 nucleotides read TGTGCCAGCAGCTACGGGAACACATACTCCTACGAGCAGTACTTC. Together with reference TRBV7-9 and TRBJ2-7, the CDR3 gives the full variable domain: DTGVSQNPRHKITKRGQNVTFRCDPISEHNRLYWYRQTLGQGPEFLTYFQNEAQLEKSRLLSDRFSAERPKGSFSTLEIQRTEQGDSAMYLCASSYGNTYSYEQYFGPGTRLTVT.

V and J are TRBV24-1 and TRBJ2-6; TRBD1 aligns across 11 bases. The germline gives CDR1 KGHDR, CDR2 SFDVKD. With V trimmed by 4 bases and J by 0 bases, 10 bases remained unmatched. The CDR3 runs 20 residues. The CDR3 sequence is CATSDARGTGGHSGANVLTF. The CDR3 nucleotides read TGTGCCACCAGTGACGCCAGAGGGACAGGGGGACACTCTGGGGCCAACGTCCTGACTTTC.

The chain is built from TRBV30 and TRBJ2-1; 9 bases fit TRBD1. The germline gives CDR1 GTSNPN, CDR2 SVGIG (reference sequence). The CDR3 extends over 19 amino acids. Germline trimming cut 3 bases from V and 0 bases from J; bases unmatched to any gene: 15. CDR3 bases: TGTGCCTGGAGCGGTCCGGGACAGGGACGAGGAAGCTCCTACAATGAGCAGTTCTTC. Translation gives CAWSGPGQGRGSSYNEQFF.

In regard to this clone: Other nucleotide sequences in the sample specify the same CDR3. This rearrangement joins TRBV12-3 or TRBV12-4 to TRBJ1-2; D is unclear. V lost 2 bases and J 0 bases, leaving 1 base between the germline ends. CDR3 length: 12 residues. The DNA for the CDR3 is TGTGCCAGCAGTTTATCTAACTATGGCTACACCTTC. Encoded protein: CASSLSNYGYTF.

V and J are TRBV9 and TRBJ2-1; maybe TRBD1 (5 bases). This CDR3 comprises 14 residues. In germline, CDR1 is SGDLS, CDR2 YYNGEE. V gave up 0 bases and J gave up 5 bases, with 9 bases separating them. CDR3: CASSVEPGNNEQFF. The CDR3 bases are TGTGCCAGCAGCGTAGAACCAGGGAACAATGAGCAGTTCTTC. Drawing the rest from reference TRBV9 and TRBJ2-1, the complete variable domain is DSGVTQTPKHLITATGQRVTLRCSPRSGDLSVYWYQQSLDQGLQFLIQYYNGEERAKGNILERFSAQQFPDLHSELNLSSLELGDSALYFCASSVEPGNNEQFFGPGTRLTVL.

The chain combines TRBV9 with TRBJ2-3; D not resolved. The CDR3 has 15 amino acids. The germline gives CDR1 SGDLS, CDR2 YYNGEE. The germline V and J ends were trimmed by 1 base and 0 bases, with 9 bases remaining between them. As DNA, the CDR3 is TGTGCCAGCAGCGTAAGAGCGCTAAGCACAGATACGCAGTATTTT. Translating gives CASSVRALSTDTQYF. Full variable domain (rest looked up from reference TRBV9 and TRBJ2-3): DSGVTQTPKHLITATGQRVTLRCSPRSGDLSVYWYQQSLDQGLQFLIQYYNGEERAKGNILERFSAQQFPDLHSELNLSSLELGDSALYFCASSVRALSTDTQYFGPGTRLTVL.

The gene calls are TRBV27 and TRBJ1-2, with D maybe TRBD1 (5 bases). Trimming removed 4 bases at V and 4 bases at J, with 16 bases between. Germline assignment: CDR1 MNHEY and CDR2 SMNVEV (reference sequence). CDR3 length equals 15 residues. The CDR3 nucleotides read TGTGCCAGCAGTTCCCTGGGAAAAGGGACCTATGGCTACACCTTC. Translating it yields CASSSLGKGTYGYTF.

J is TRBJ1-2 and V is TRBV25-1, with D uncertain. The CDR3 runs 15 residues. Per the germline V gene, CDR1 is MGHDK and CDR2 is SYGVNS. V was pared by 4 bases and J by 6 bases, with 18 bases between. CDR3 DNA sequence: TGTGCCAGCAGTGCGACCTCCTGGGCTGGGGATGGCTACACCTTC. This gives the protein CASSATSWAGDGYTF.

This chain links TRBV7-2 with TRBJ2-5; no definite D call. Trimming pared 5 bases from V and 1 base from J, leaving 11 bases between. CDR3 length equals 14 residues. Germline V CDR1 and CDR2: SGHTA, FQGNSA. Here the CDR3 DNA reads TGTGCCAGCAGCCCCCTGGCTTTCCAAGAGACCCAGTACTTC. This sequence encodes CASSPLAFQETQYF. Complete variable domain (other parts from reference TRBV7-2 and TRBJ2-5): GAGVSQSPSNKVTEKGKDVELRCDPISGHTALYWYRQSLGQGLEFLIYFQGNSAPDKSGLPSDRFSAERTGGSVSTLTIQRTQQEDSAVYLCASSPLAFQETQYFGPGTRLLVL.

The rearrangement links TRBV15 to TRBJ1-2, with D possibly matching TRBD1 (6 bases). The CDR3 length is 13 residues. V was trimmed by 10 bases and J by 4 bases, leaving 16 bases between them. The V gene's germline CDR1 is LNHNV and CDR2 YYDKDF (reference sequence). The CDR3 sequence: CAIPAGGGYGYTF. Written as DNA, the CDR3 is TGTGCCATCCCAGCGGGGGGCGGCTATGGCTACACCTTC.

This sequence joins TRBV7-2 and TRBJ2-1, with TRBD2 matching 8 bases. From germline, CDR1 is SGHTA and CDR2 FQGNSA. Trimming took 1 base from V and 5 from J; bases not matched to a gene: 4. CDR3 length: 15 amino acids. The CDR3, as DNA: TGTGCCAGCAGCTTAGACGCGGGAGGAAACAATGAGCAGTTCTTC. Translating gives CASSLDAGGNNEQFF.

This rearrangement joins TRBV13 to TRBJ2-7; D is perhaps TRBD1 or TRBD2 (5 bases each). Trimming left V 3 bases short and J 1 base short, with 10 bases between. This CDR3 comprises 14 residues. CDR1 is PRHDT and CDR2 is FYEKMQ in the germline V gene (reference sequence). The CDR3 region is CASSFWDESYEQYF. CDR3 coding DNA: TGTGCCAGCAGCTTCTGGGACGAGTCCTACGAGCAGTACTTC.

This clone was counted a few times. As DNA, the CDR3 is TGTGCCAGCAGTCTCGGGACAGCCTACGAGCAGTACTTC. Protein product: CASSLGTAYEQYF. The chain employs TRBV27 and TRBJ2-7; 7 bases align to TRBD1. The junction had 3 bases not matched to a gene; V was cut back by 5 bases and J by 2 bases. CDR1 and CDR2 from the germline V gene are MNHEY and SMNVEV (reference sequence). CDR3 size: 13 residues.

The table lists this clone with a count of one. This chain connects TRBV2 to TRBJ1-4; D is unresolved. CDR3 size: 13 residues. Trimming took 6 bases from V and 6 from J, leaving 11 bases between them. Germline V gives CDR1 SNHLY, CDR2 FYNNEI. CDR3 sequence: CASSRILYEKLFF. Here the CDR3 DNA reads TGTGCCAGCAGCCGGATTTTGTATGAAAAACTGTTTTTT.

The rearrangement joins TRBV6-5 to TRBJ2-2, with D unclear. The CDR3 is 16 amino acids. The germline CDR1 and CDR2 sequences are MNHEY and SVGAGI. V was clipped by 0 bases and J by 4 bases, with 12 bases between them. The CDR3 DNA reads as TGTGCCAGCAGTTACTCCGAAGGTATTTTCACCGGGGAGCTGTTTTTT. Its translation is CASSYSEGIFTGELFF.